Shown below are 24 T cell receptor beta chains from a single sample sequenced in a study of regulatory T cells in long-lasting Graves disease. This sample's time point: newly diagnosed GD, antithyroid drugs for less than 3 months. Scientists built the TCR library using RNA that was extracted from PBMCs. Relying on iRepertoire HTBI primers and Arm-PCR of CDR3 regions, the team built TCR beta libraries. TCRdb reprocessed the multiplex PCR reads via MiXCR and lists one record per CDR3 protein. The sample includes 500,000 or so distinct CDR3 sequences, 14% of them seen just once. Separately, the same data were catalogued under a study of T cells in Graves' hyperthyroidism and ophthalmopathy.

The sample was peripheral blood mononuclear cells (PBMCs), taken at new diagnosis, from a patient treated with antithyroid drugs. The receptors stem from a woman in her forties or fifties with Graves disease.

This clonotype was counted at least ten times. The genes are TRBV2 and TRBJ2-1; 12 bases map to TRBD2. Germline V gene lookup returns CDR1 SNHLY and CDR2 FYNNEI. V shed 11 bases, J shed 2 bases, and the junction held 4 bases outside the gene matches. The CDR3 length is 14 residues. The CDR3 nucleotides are TGTGCCTACAGGACTAGCGGGACCTACAATGAGCAGTTCTTC. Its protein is CAYRTSGTYNEQFF. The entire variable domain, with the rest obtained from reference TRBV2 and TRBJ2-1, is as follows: EPEVTQTPSHQVTQMGQEVILRCVPISNHLYFYWYRQILGQKVEFLVSFYNNEISEKSEIFDDQFSVERPDGSNFTLKIRSTKLEDSAMYFCAYRTSGTYNEQFFGPGTRLTVL.

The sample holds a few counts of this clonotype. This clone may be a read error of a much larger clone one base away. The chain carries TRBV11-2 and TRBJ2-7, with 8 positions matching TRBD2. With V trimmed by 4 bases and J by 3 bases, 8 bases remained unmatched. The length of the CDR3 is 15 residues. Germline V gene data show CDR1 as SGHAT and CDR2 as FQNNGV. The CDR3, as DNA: TGTGCCAGCAGCTCCCGGACTAGCAGGAGCTACGAGCAGTACTTC. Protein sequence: CASSSRTSRSYEQYF.

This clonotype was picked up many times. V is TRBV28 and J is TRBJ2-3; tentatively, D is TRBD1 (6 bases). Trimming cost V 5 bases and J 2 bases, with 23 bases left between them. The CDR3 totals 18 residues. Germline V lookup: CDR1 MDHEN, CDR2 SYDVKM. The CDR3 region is CASSPLDRSLNPTDTQYF. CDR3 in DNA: TGTGCCAGCAGTCCCCTAGACAGGTCGTTAAACCCCACAGATACGCAGTATTTT. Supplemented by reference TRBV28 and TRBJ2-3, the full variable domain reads DVKVTQSSRYLVKRTGEKVFLECVQDMDHENMFWYRQDPGLGLRLIYFSYDVKMKEKGDIPEGYSVSREKKERFSLILESASTNQTSMYLCASSPLDRSLNPTDTQYFGPGTRLTVL.

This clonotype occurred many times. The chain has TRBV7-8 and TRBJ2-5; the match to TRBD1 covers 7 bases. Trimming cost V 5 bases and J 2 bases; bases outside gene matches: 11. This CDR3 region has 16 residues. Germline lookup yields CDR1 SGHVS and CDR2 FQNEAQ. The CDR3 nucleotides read TGTGCCAGCAGCCCCCACAGACAGGGCTATCAAGAGACCCAGTACTTC. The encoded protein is CASSPHRQGYQETQYF.

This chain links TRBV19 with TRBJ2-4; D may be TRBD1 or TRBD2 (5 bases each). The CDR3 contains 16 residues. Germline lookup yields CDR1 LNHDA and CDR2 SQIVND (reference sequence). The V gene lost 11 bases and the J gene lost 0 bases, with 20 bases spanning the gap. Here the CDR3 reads CAHPPARGAAKNIQYF. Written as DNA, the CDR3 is TGTGCCCACCCGCCCGCGAGGGGCGCAGCCAAAAACATTCAGTACTTC.

CDR3 residues: CSATIGQTETQYF. The DNA for the CDR3 is TGCAGCGCTACAATAGGACAGACAGAGACCCAGTACTTC. The chain carries TRBV29-1 and TRBJ2-5, with D maybe TRBD1 (6 bases). This CDR3 comprises 13 residues. V was pared by 7 bases and J by 4 bases, with 16 bases between. Germline-derived CDR1 and CDR2 are SQVTM and ANQGSEA.

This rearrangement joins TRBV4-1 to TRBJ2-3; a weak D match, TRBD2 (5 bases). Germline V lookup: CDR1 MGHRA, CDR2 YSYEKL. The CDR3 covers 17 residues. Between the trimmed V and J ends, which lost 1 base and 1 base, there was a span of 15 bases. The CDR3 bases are TGCGCCAGCAGCCAAGTTACCGGACTGACCGGCACAGATACGCAGTATTTT. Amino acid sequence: CASSQVTGLTGTDTQYF.

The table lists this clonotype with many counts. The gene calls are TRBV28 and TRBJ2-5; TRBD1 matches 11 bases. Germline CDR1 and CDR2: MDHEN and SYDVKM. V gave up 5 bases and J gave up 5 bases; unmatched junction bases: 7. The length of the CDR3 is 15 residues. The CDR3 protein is CASSLPRDRGETQYF. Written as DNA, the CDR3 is TGTGCCAGCAGTCTCCCCCGGGACAGGGGGGAGACCCAGTACTTC.

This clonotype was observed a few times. The CDR3 spells CARILRDNGTYEQYF. The CDR3 DNA reads as TGTGCCCGGATCCTCCGGGACAACGGAACCTACGAGCAGTACTTC. The V and J genes are TRBV30 and TRBJ2-7, with a weak D call TRBD1 (6 bases). V was clipped by 8 bases and J by 2 bases, with 22 bases between them. CDR1 and CDR2 from the germline V gene are GTSNPN and SVGIG (reference sequence). This CDR3 contains 15 residues.

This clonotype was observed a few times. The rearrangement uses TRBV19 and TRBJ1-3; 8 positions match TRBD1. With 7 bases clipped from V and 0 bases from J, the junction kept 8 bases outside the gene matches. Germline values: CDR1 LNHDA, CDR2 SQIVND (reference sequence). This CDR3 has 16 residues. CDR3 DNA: TGTGCCAGTACCGTACAGGGGGACGACTCTGGAAACACCATATATTTT. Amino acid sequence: CASTVQGDDSGNTIYF.

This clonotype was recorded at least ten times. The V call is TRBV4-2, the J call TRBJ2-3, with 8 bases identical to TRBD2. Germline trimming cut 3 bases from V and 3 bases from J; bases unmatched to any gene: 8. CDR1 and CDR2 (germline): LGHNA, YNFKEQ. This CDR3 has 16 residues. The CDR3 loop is CASSHSGLEYTDTQYF. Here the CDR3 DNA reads TGTGCCAGCAGCCATTCGGGACTAGAGTATACAGATACGCAGTATTTT.

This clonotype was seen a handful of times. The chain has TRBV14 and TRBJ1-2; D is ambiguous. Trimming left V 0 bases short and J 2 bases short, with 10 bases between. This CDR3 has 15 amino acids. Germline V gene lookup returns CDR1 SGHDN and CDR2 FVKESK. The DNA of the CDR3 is TGTGCCAGCAGCCAAGATATCGCGAGAAACTATGGCTACACCTTC. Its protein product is CASSQDIARNYGYTF.

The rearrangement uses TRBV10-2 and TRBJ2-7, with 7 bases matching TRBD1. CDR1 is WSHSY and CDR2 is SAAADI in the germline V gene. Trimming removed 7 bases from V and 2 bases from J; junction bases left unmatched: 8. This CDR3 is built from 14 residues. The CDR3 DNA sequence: TGCGCCAGCACCCCGACAGGGTTGGCCTACGAGCAGTACTTC. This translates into CASTPTGLAYEQYF.

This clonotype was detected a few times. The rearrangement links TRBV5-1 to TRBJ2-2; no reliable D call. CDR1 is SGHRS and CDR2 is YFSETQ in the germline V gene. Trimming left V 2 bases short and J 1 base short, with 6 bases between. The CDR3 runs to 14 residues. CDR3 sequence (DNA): TGCGCCAGCAGCTTCAGACAGAACACCGGGGAGCTGTTTTTT. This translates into CASSFRQNTGELFF. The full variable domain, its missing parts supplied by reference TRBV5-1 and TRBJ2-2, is KAGVTQTPRYLIKTRGQQVTLSCSPISGHRSVSWYQQTPGQGLQFLFEYFSETQRNKGNFPGRFSGRQFSNSRSEMNVSTLELGDSALYLCASSFRQNTGELFFGEGSRLTVL.

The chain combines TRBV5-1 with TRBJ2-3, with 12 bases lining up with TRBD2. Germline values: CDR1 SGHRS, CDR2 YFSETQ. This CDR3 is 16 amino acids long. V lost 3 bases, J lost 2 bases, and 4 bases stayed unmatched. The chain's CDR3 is CASSYGLAGNTDTQYF. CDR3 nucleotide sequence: TGCGCCAGCAGCTATGGACTAGCGGGAAACACAGATACGCAGTATTTT.

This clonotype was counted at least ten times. CDR3 in DNA: TGTGCCAGCAGCTTAGGGTCCACCGGGGAGCTGTTTTTT. Translating gives CASSLGSTGELFF. This chain joins TRBV11-2 and TRBJ2-2, with D uncertain. Germline assignment: CDR1 SGHAT and CDR2 FQNNGV. V was shortened by 1 base and J by 4 bases, with 4 bases between the two germline ends. This CDR3 region has 13 residues. Supplemented by reference TRBV11-2 and TRBJ2-2, the full variable domain reads EAGVAQSPRYKIIEKRQSVAFWCNPISGHATLYWYQQILGQGPKLLIQFQNNGVVDDSQLPKDRFSAERLKGVDSTLKIQPAKLEDSAVYLCASSLGSTGELFFGEGSRLTVL.

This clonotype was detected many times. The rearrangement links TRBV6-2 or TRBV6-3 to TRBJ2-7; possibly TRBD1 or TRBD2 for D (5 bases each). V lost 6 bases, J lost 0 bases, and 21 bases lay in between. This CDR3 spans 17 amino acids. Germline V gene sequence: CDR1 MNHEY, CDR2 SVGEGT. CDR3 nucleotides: TGTGCCAGCAGGGGCATGGGGTCCGGGGCGACCTCCTACGAGCAGTACTTC. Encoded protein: CASRGMGSGATSYEQYF.

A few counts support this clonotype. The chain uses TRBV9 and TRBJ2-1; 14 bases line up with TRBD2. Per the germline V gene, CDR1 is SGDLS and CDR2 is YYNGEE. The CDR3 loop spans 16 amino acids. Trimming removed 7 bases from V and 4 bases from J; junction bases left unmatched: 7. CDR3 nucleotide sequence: TGTGCCAGCTCACGACTAGCGGGAGGGCTGTACAATGAGCAGTTCTTC. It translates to CASSRLAGGLYNEQFF.

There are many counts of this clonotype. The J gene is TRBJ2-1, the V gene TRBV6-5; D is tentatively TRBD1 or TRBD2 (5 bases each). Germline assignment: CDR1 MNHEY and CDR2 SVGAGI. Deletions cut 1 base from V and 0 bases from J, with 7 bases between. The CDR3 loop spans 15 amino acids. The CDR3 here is CASSYLGTSYNEQFF. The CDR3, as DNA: TGTGCCAGCAGTTACTTAGGGACCTCCTACAATGAGCAGTTCTTC.

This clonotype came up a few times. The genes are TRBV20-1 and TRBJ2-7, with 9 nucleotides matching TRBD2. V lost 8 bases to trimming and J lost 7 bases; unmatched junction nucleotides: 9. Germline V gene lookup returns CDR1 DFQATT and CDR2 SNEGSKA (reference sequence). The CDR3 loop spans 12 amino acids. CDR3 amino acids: CSRRAGGEEQYF. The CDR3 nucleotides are TGCAGTAGGAGAGCGGGAGGTGAGGAGCAGTACTTC.

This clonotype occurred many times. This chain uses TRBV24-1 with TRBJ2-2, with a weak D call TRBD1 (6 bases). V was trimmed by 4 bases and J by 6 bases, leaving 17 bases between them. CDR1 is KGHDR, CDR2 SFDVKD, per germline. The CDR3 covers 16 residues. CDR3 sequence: CATSDPNRVGPGELFF. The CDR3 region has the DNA TGTGCCACCAGTGACCCCAACAGGGTCGGGCCCGGGGAGCTGTTTTTT.

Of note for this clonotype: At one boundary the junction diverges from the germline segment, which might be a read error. The CDR3 protein is CASSPFSGGPRDTQYF. CDR3 nucleotide sequence: TGCGCCAGCAGCCCCTTTTCGGGAGGGCCGAGAGATACGCAGTATTTT. The chain uses TRBV11-2 and TRBJ2-3, with 8 bases identical to TRBD2. Germline V gene lookup returns CDR1 SGHAT and CDR2 FQNNGV. The CDR3 has 16 amino acids.

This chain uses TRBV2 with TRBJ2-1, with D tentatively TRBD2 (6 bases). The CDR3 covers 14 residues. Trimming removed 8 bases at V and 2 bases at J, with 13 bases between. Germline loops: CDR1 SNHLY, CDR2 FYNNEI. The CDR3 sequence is CASFPGLAYNEQFF. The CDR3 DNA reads TGTGCCAGCTTTCCGGGACTGGCCTACAATGAGCAGTTCTTC.

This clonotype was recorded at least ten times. This CDR3 reads CASSLGTSTDTQYF. CDR3 nucleotide sequence: TGCGCCAGCAGCTTGGGGACTTCTACAGATACGCAGTATTTT. V is TRBV5-1 and J is TRBJ2-3; weak D call: TRBD2 (5 bases). This CDR3 has 14 residues. The V gene lost 0 bases and the J gene lost 3 bases, with 8 bases spanning the gap. Germline assignment: CDR1 SGHRS and CDR2 YFSETQ.